One and the same sample provided the 3 T cell receptor beta chains below, sequenced in a study of blood T cells in healthy people across ages. Together with a sample-barcoded 5' primer, a J-beta primer mix was included in a second PCR lasting roughly 6 to 12 cycles. Each CDR3 protein is one row after TCRdb ran MiXCR on the 5' RACE reads. The table includes about 2 million distinct CDR3 sequences, around half detected once. Sequenced material: blood. The receptors stem from a woman aged 40 to 50 in good health.

The V and J genes are TRBV6-2 or TRBV6-3 and TRBJ2-4; 7 bases agree with TRBD2. Germline V gives CDR1 MNHEY, CDR2 SVGEGT. J lost 13 bases, V lost 5 bases, and 23 bases had no gene match. The CDR3 runs 17 residues. This CDR3 reads CASSPEQRGTLWNEQYF. CDR3 sequence (DNA): TGTGCCAGCAGTCCCGAACAGCGGGGAACCCTTTGGAATGAGCAGTACTTC.

The rearrangement links TRBV20-1 to TRBJ1-4; no definite D call. The CDR3 runs to 13 residues. Germline V lookup: CDR1 DFQATT, CDR2 SNEGSKA (reference sequence). Trimming took off 1 base at V and 2 bases at J, with 5 bases between the two ends. The CDR3 protein is CSARARTNEKLFF. CDR3 coding DNA: TGCAGTGCTAGAGCCCGGACTAATGAAAAACTGTTTTTT.

Note on this clonotype: Sequence at one end of the junction differs from germline and may be a read error. This chain connects TRBV12-3 or TRBV12-4 to TRBJ1-2, with a weak D call TRBD1 (6 bases). This CDR3 contains 14 residues. Here the CDR3 DNA reads TGTGCCGGCAGTTTCGGACAGTCAAACTATGGCTACACCTTC. Protein product: CAGSFGQSNYGYTF.